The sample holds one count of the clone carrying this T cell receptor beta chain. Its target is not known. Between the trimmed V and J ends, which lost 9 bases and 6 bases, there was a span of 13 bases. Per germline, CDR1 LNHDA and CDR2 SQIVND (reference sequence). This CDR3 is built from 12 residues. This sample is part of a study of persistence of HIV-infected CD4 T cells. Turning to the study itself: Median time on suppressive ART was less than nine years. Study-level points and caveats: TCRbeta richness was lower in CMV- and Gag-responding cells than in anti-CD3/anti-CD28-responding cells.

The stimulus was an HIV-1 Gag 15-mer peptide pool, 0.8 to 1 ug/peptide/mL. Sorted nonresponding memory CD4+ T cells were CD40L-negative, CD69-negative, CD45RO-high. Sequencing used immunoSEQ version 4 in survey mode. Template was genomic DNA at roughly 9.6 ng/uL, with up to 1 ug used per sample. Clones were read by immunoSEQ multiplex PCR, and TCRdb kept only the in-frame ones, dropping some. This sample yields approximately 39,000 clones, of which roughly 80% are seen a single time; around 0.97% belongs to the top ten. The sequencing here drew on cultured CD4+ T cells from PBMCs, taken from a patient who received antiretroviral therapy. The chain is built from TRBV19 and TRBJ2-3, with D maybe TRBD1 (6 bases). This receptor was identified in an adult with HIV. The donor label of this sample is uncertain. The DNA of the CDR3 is TGTGCCAGCAAGGGGGACGCGGATACGCAGTATTTT. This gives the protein CASKGDADTQYF. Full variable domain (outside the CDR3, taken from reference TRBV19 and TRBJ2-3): DGGITQSPKYLFRKEGQNVTLSCEQNLNHDAMYWYRQDPGQGLRLIYYSQIVNDFQKGDIAEGYSVSREKKESFPLTVTSAQKNPTAFYLCASKGDADTQYFGPGTRLTVL.